The 20 T cell receptor beta chains listed next were all sequenced from one sample in a study of blood T cell repertoires in COVID-19. Sequencing was performed with immunoSEQ multiplex PCR; in TCRdb, only in-frame clones are kept and a portion is missing. The table shows under 60,000 clones, with over 80% occurring only once. Sequencing was carried out using peripheral blood. These receptor sequences come from a human donor in a cohort sampled during active COVID-19.

The J gene is TRBJ1-1, the V gene TRBV7-2; TRBD1 matches 7 bases. CDR3 length: 15 amino acids. Germline CDR1 SGHTA, CDR2 FQGNSA. V lost 5 bases and J lost 0; bases outside the gene matches: 6. The CDR3 loop is CASSGGTAMNTEAFF. For the CDR3, the DNA is TGTGCCAGCAGCGGCGGGACAGCGATGAACACTGAAGCTTTCTTT.

This clone appeared a few times. The genes are TRBV23-1 and TRBJ2-2; a possible D gene is TRBD1 (5 bases). TRBV23-1 is classed as an ORF, of uncertain function. This CDR3 region has 16 residues. The germline V and J ends were trimmed by 4 bases and 5 bases, with 17 bases remaining between them. DNA for the CDR3: TGCGCCAGCAGTCGCAAAACAGGTGATGCGACCGGGGAGCTGTTTTTT. It yields the protein CASSRKTGDATGELFF.

The gene calls are TRBV7-9 and TRBJ1-6, with TRBD1 matching 7 bases. V lost 0 bases to trimming and J lost 5 bases; unmatched junction nucleotides: 1. Germline V gene data show CDR1 as SEHNR and CDR2 as FQNEAQ (reference sequence). CDR3 length: 15 residues. CDR3 loop: CASSLADRNNSPLHF. CDR3 nucleotide sequence: TGTGCCAGCAGCTTAGCGGACAGGAATAATTCACCCCTCCACTTT.

Only a few counts were recorded for this clone. V gene TRBV7-9 combines with J gene TRBJ1-2; TRBD1 agrees at 10 bases. Germline V gene lookup returns CDR1 SEHNR and CDR2 FQNEAQ (reference sequence). V lost 5 bases to trimming and J lost 7 bases; unmatched junction nucleotides: 7. This CDR3 spans 14 amino acids. The CDR3: CASSQDRGLGGYTF. The DNA of the CDR3 is TGTGCCAGCAGCCAAGACAGGGGGCTGGGTGGCTACACCTTC.

This chain joins TRBV6-2 or TRBV6-3 and TRBJ2-2; D gene unclear. This CDR3 region has 14 residues. Germline CDR1 is MNHEY and CDR2 is SVGEGT. Trimming removed 6 bases at V and 3 bases at J, with 11 bases between. CDR3 sequence reads: CASSTRRDTGELFF. For the CDR3, the DNA is TGTGCCAGCAGCACAAGACGGGACACCGGGGAGCTGTTTTTT.

This chain uses TRBV27 with TRBJ2-3; 9 positions match TRBD2. The trim removed 6 bases at V and 0 bases at J, leaving 10 bases unmatched. Germline loops: CDR1 MNHEY, CDR2 SMNVEV (reference sequence). This CDR3 has 17 amino acids. The CDR3: CASRGGTSLTSTDTQYF. CDR3 coding DNA: TGTGCCAGCAGAGGCGGGACTAGCCTTACTAGCACAGATACGCAGTATTTT.

This chain links TRBV4-3 with TRBJ1-4; 10 nucleotides line up with TRBD1. The V segment lost 4 bases and the J segment 8 bases; nucleotides outside the gene matches: 19. Germline V gene sequence: CDR1 LGHNA, CDR2 YSLEER. The CDR3 covers 19 residues. CDR3 bases: TGCGCCAGCAGCCCGCGCACAATGGCCGGGACAGGGGACGGAGAAAAACTGTTTTTT. Encoded protein: CASSPRTMAGTGDGEKLFF.

This clone was observed a single time. The chain combines TRBV19 with TRBJ2-3, with D tentatively TRBD1 (5 bases). V lost 0 bases and J 2 bases, leaving 18 bases between the germline ends. This CDR3 spans 18 amino acids. Germline V lookup: CDR1 LNHDA, CDR2 SQIVND (reference sequence). The CDR3 DNA follows: TGTGCCAGTAGTATAGATCAGGGTGCAGGTACCTTCACAGATACGCAGTATTTT. It specifies CASSIDQGAGTFTDTQYF.

V usage is TRBV5-4 and J usage is TRBJ2-2; 9 nucleotides agree with TRBD2. Germline V gene lookup returns CDR1 SGHNT and CDR2 YYREEE (reference sequence). The V segment lost 7 bases and the J segment 4 bases; nucleotides outside the gene matches: 8. CDR3 length: 15 amino acids. The CDR3 is CASSAAGGPTGELFF. CDR3 DNA sequence: TGTGCCAGCTCGGCGGCGGGGGGGCCCACCGGGGAGCTGTTTTTT.

The CDR3 DNA is TGTGCCATCAGACCGGGACTAGCGGGTACCGAGCAGTACTTC. This codes for CAIRPGLAGTEQYF. The V gene is TRBV10-3, the J gene TRBJ2-7; 12 nucleotides agree with TRBD2. The germline V gene encodes CDR1 ENHRY and CDR2 SYGVKD. After removal of 6 bases from V and 6 bases from J, the junction contained 6 bases not matched to a gene. The CDR3 extends over 14 amino acids.

The chain recombines TRBV2 with TRBJ1-2; 9 nucleotides line up with TRBD1. The junction had 7 bases not matched to a gene; V was cut back by 1 base and J by 7 bases. The length of the CDR3 is 15 residues. The V gene's germline CDR1 is SNHLY and CDR2 FYNNEI. The CDR3, as DNA: TGTGCCAGCAGTGAAGAGGGACAGGGTTTTAGTGGCTACACCTTC. It yields the protein CASSEEGQGFSGYTF.

The chain recombines TRBV7-2 with TRBJ2-7, with 13 nucleotides matching TRBD2. Germline V CDR1 and CDR2: SGHTA, FQGNSA. The V and J ends lost 6 bases and 7 bases, in that order; junction bases with no gene match: 12. This CDR3 has 16 residues. The CDR3 region is CASSWTSGGRSLEQYF. The CDR3 nucleotides read TGTGCCAGCAGTTGGACTAGCGGGGGCCGTTCGTTGGAGCAGTACTTC.

The chain employs TRBV12-5 and TRBJ2-7; 7 bases are a match to TRBD2. With 2 bases clipped from V and 5 bases from J, the junction kept 12 bases outside the gene matches. The CDR3 is 16 residues long. Germline CDR1 and CDR2: LGHNT and FRNRAP. CDR3 DNA: TGTGCTAGTGGTTTGCCCCGGGACTACATCTTCCACGAGCAGTACTTC. It translates to CASGLPRDYIFHEQYF. Supplemented by reference TRBV12-5 and TRBJ2-7, the full variable domain reads DARVTQTPRHKVTEMGQEVTMRCQPILGHNTVFWYRQTMMQGLELLAYFRNRAPLDDSGMPKDRFSAEMPDATLATLKIQPSEPRDSAVYFCASGLPRDYIFHEQYFGPGTRLTVT.

The V gene is TRBV18, the J gene TRBJ2-3, with TRBD2 identical over 9 bases. Trimming removed 3 bases from V and 0 bases from J; junction bases left unmatched: 1. The CDR3 extends over 15 amino acids. Germline assignment: CDR1 KGHSH and CDR2 LQKENI. In DNA, the CDR3 is TGTGCCAGCTCACCCAGCGGGGGGAGCACAGATACGCAGTATTTT. Residues: CASSPSGGSTDTQYF. Supplemented by reference TRBV18 and TRBJ2-3, the full variable domain reads NAGVMQNPRHLVRRRGQEARLRCSPMKGHSHVYWYRQLPEEGLKFMVYLQKENIIDESGMPKERFSAEFPKEGPSILRIQQVVRGDSAAYFCASSPSGGSTDTQYFGPGTRLTVL.

The V gene is TRBV12-5, the J gene TRBJ1-3, with 8 bases that match TRBD1. Germline CDR1 and CDR2: LGHNT and FRNRAP. V shed 0 bases and J 0 bases; nucleotides not matched to a gene: 13. This CDR3 region has 20 residues. The CDR3 coding sequence is TGTGCTAGTGGTTTGGTACCTCGGGACAGGCCATTCTTCTCTGGAAACACCATATATTTT. As protein: CASGLVPRDRPFFSGNTIYF.

This clone was found once. The V gene is TRBV28, the J gene TRBJ1-1; TRBD1 agrees at 7 bases. The CDR3 spans 15 residues. V lost 1 base to trimming and J lost 1 base; unmatched junction nucleotides: 3. Germline V gene data show CDR1 as MDHEN and CDR2 as SYDVKM. This CDR3 is CASSLLAGGNTEAFF. DNA for the CDR3: TGTGCCAGCAGTTTATTGGCAGGGGGGAACACTGAAGCTTTCTTT.

V usage is TRBV6-6 and J usage is TRBJ1-1, with 12 bases identical to TRBD1. Trimming cost V 6 bases and J 1 base; bases outside gene matches: 6. The CDR3 spans 16 residues. Germline V lookup: CDR1 MNHNY, CDR2 SVGAGI (reference sequence). The DNA of the CDR3 is TGTGCCAGCAGCCACCCGGGACAGGGGGCGAACACTGAAGCTTTCTTT. Protein: CASSHPGQGANTEAFF.

CDR3: CASKPGGDPDTQYF. CDR3 bases: TGTGCCAGCAAGCCCGGAGGGGACCCAGATACGCAGTATTTT. The chain uses TRBV6-1 and TRBJ2-3, with a weak D call TRBD2 (6 bases). Trimming removed 7 bases at V and 4 bases at J, with 15 bases between. Looked up from germline, CDR1 is MNHNS and CDR2 is SASEGT. The CDR3 contains 14 residues.

The J gene is TRBJ1-1, the V gene TRBV6-2 or TRBV6-3; D is undetermined. The CDR3 totals 11 residues. The germline CDR1 and CDR2 sequences are MNHEY and SVGEGT. V lost 6 bases and J 8 bases, leaving 10 bases between the germline ends. CDR3 in amino acids: CASSEPWEAFF. The CDR3 DNA follows: TGTGCCAGCAGCGAGCCATGGGAAGCTTTCTTT.

The chain employs TRBV5-1 and TRBJ2-2; 7 bases match TRBD1. The CDR3 is 15 amino acids. Germline V gives CDR1 SGHRS, CDR2 YFSETQ. Trimming took 5 bases from V and 6 from J; bases not matched to a gene: 10. The CDR3 spells CASSSSKGQSGELFF. The CDR3 bases are TGCGCCAGCAGTTCTAGCAAGGGACAGTCCGGGGAGCTGTTTTTT.